The 10 T cell receptor beta chains listed next were all sequenced from one sample in a study of T cell responses to AZD1222 COVID-19 vaccine. This table comes from immunoSEQ multiplex PCR, and its TCRdb copy is limited to in-frame clones, with some not included. The table lists under 150,000 clones, 92% of them singletons. Here the sequenced sample was peripheral blood, taken 28 days after the second AZD1222 dose. The receptor source for this set is an adult who received the AZD1222 COVID-19 vaccine.

The gene calls are TRBV6-1 and TRBJ2-6; weak D call: TRBD1 (6 bases). V dropped 4 bases and J dropped 0 bases, with 10 bases sitting between them. In germline, CDR1 is MNHNS, CDR2 SASEGT. The CDR3 totals 16 residues. The CDR3 protein is CASSANRASGANVLTF. CDR3 nucleotides: TGTGCCAGCAGTGCCAACAGGGCCTCTGGGGCCAACGTCCTGACTTTC.

The gene calls are TRBV7-9 and TRBJ1-2; 11 bases are shared with TRBD1. Trimming removed 5 bases from V and 5 bases from J; junction bases left unmatched: 4. Germline V lookup: CDR1 SEHNR, CDR2 FQNEAQ (reference sequence). The CDR3 is 14 residues long. Written as DNA, the CDR3 is TGTGCCAGCAGCCAGGGACAGGGGGGGTATGGCTACACCTTC. Its translation is CASSQGQGGYGYTF.

The chain uses TRBV2 and TRBJ2-1, with D unclear. The CDR3 is made up of 16 amino acids. Looked up from germline, CDR1 is SNHLY and CDR2 is FYNNEI. Trimming stripped 3 bases from V and 4 bases from J, with 16 bases between. This CDR3 reads CASSEMGKNLYNEQFF. Written as DNA, the CDR3 is TGTGCCAGCAGTGAGATGGGGAAAAATCTATACAATGAGCAGTTCTTC.

The CDR3 loop is CASSVGGMETQYF. The CDR3 DNA follows: TGTGCCAGCAGCGTAGGGGGTATGGAGACCCAGTACTTC. This chain links TRBV9 with TRBJ2-5, with D unresolved. Germline V gene data show CDR1 as SGDLS and CDR2 as YYNGEE. Trimming pared 0 bases from V and 5 bases from J, leaving 8 bases between. This CDR3 comprises 13 residues.

The chain couples TRBV3-1 (or the pseudogene TRBV3-2) to TRBJ2-1; 10 bases are a match to TRBD2. Per the germline V gene, CDR1 is LGHDT and CDR2 is YNNKEL (reference sequence). Trimming took 8 bases from V and 7 from J; bases not matched to a gene: 5. CDR3 length: 13 residues. The CDR3 DNA is TGTGCCAGCGGATCTAGCGGGAGTAATGAGCAGTTCTTC. Translation gives CASGSSGSNEQFF.

This sequence joins TRBV3-1 (or the pseudogene TRBV3-2) and TRBJ1-1, with a tentative D call TRBD1 (6 bases). The CDR3 length is 12 residues. Germline V gene lookup returns CDR1 LGHDT and CDR2 YNNKEL (reference sequence). With 0 bases removed from V and 9 bases from J, the gap between germline ends came to 8 bases. DNA for the CDR3: TGTGCCAGCAGCCAAGAGACAGGACAAGCTTTCTTT. Amino acid sequence: CASSQETGQAFF.

The rearrangement joins TRBV5-1 to TRBJ2-2; the D is unclear. V lost 0 bases to trimming and J lost 4 bases, with 13 bases between them. Germline V CDR1 and CDR2: SGHRS, YFSETQ. This CDR3 has 16 residues. Here the CDR3 reads CASSLAKGRRTGELFF. DNA of the CDR3: TGCGCCAGCAGCTTGGCCAAGGGTCGGCGCACCGGGGAGCTGTTTTTT.

The chain is built from TRBV28 and TRBJ1-2, with D possibly TRBD1 on 5 matching bases. CDR3 length equals 13 residues. V gave up 6 bases and J gave up 4 bases, with 12 bases separating them. The germline V gene encodes CDR1 MDHEN and CDR2 SYDVKM. The CDR3 here is CASSTGLFYGYTF. CDR3 in DNA: TGTGCCAGCAGCACGGGACTTTTCTATGGCTACACCTTC.

The gene calls are TRBV6-2 or TRBV6-3 and TRBJ1-1, with D unclear. CDR1 and CDR2 from the germline V gene are MNHEY and SVGEGT. This CDR3 has 13 residues. V was clipped by 4 bases and J by 1 base, with 7 bases between them. The CDR3 DNA is TGTGCCAGCAGTTCGAGAGAGAACACTGAAGCTTTCTTT. Its protein is CASSSRENTEAFF.

The chain recombines TRBV28 with TRBJ1-1; perhaps TRBD1 as D (5 bases). In germline, CDR1 is MDHEN, CDR2 SYDVKM. The V gene lost 5 bases and the J gene lost 6 bases, with 13 bases spanning the gap. This CDR3 is 13 amino acids long. Written as DNA, the CDR3 is TGTGCCAGCAGTGGACGCTCAGGGTCTGAAGCTTTCTTT. This gives the protein CASSGRSGSEAFF.